This TCR beta chain was profiled in a study of Graves' ophthalmopathy and Graves' hyperthyroidism (dated by TCRdb to 2016 to 2019). Notes on the research overall: Peripheral blood samples were taken at the time of initial diagnosis, before any treatment was given. The 100 discovery patients were randomly divided into training and test sets at a 7:3 ratio. An independent validation cohort was composed of about 20 hyperthyroidism patients and 17 patients who later progressed from hyperthyroidism to ophthalmopathy. A discovery set of 100 patients (43 ophthalmopathy, 55 to 65 stable hyperthyroidism) was enrolled to explore V-J signatures distinguishing ophthalmopathy from hyperthyroidism. In roughly 6 hyperthyroidism patients, the T-cell repertoire of thyroid tissue was compared with the T-cell repertoire of blood. In total, around 130 blood samples were TCR-sequenced: 43 ophthalmopathy, some 75 hyperthyroidism and approximately 17 hyperthyroidism-to-ophthalmopathy patients. The study used TCR beta repertoire signatures to distinguish Graves' ophthalmopathy from Graves' hyperthyroidism and to predict progression to ophthalmopathy. After sampling, hyperthyroidism patients received methimazole starting at 30 mg daily, and ophthalmopathy patients received high-dose intravenous methylprednisolone. Results the study describes overall, beyond this receptor: In validation, the model predicted ophthalmopathy progression with 55% to 71% sensitivity and less than 80% specificity; around twelve predicted patients were CT-confirmed with GO in a median of approximately 6.2 months. Ophthalmopathy was separated from stable hyperthyroidism by the 13-signature model with more than 85% sensitivity and around 81% specificity in cross-validation and with 80%/75% in the test set. No statistical method was used to predetermine the sample size, and group allocation was not hidden from the investigators. Most expanded thyroid clonotypes with a frequency above 0.001 also appeared in blood, which suggests that blood repertoires may reflect the immune response in the thyroid.

For repertoire sequencing, the TCR beta CDR3 regions were amplified from RNA transcripts. The first round of RT-PCR was done with HTBI primers and the Qiagen OneStep RT-PCR kit, and was followed by a second round of multiplex PCR, then size selection and purification. The libraries underwent paired-end sequencing with 100 bp reads on an Illumina HiSeq2000. On the study's bioinformatics: SOAPnuke was used for read processing, and reads with adapters, uncalled bases, a mean Phred below 15, or no exact constant-primer or identifier match were discarded. COPE v1.2.5 was used to merge high-quality paired reads. Each unique nucleotide sequence was treated as a clonotype, and MiTCR v1.1 was used to align the clonotypes to the IMGT TRB V, D and J references. Analysis was restricted to V-J combinations with a frequency above 0.0001, which covered approximately 99% of repertoires. A TCR clonal expansion and chaos score per V-J combination was defined as the ratio of F50 clonal expansion to chaos observed in the TCRdist matrix. Features were reduced by Welch's t-statistics and random forest to over ten V-J combinations, which fed a naive Bayes classifier. The similarity between thyroid and blood repertoires was quantified using the Morisita-Horn index. TCRdb reanalyzed the raw reads on its own, using fastp at Q25 for trimming and MiXCR for clone calling, and kept in-frame beta chains. Rows with a matching CDR3 protein are joined into one entry that keeps the most common DNA and genes. These V and J calls rely on TCRdb rather than the paper's analysis. This sample is represented by under 800,000 distinct CDR3 sequences; about a fifth of them were singletons. The ten most abundant clones make up approximately 6.5% of the sample.

A patient counted as having stable hyperthyroidism if there was no progression to ophthalmopathy within 18 months of follow-up. Hyperthyroidism patients were newly diagnosed, with disease duration under 2 months, and aged 18 to 65 years. Patients with other autoimmune diseases, uncontrolled infections, pregnancy or lactation were excluded from the study. Diagnosis relied on clinical symptoms, serum thyroxine, TRAb, thyroid ultrasound and orbital computed tomography. Ficoll-Paque density gradient centrifugation was used to isolate PBMCs from around 10 ml of fresh peripheral blood. Total RNA was extracted using Trizol reagent, and RNA quality was checked on an Agilent 2100 Bioanalyzer. Measured from the cysteine to the phenylalanine, the CDR3 is 15 residues long. The retained sequence is limited to the CDR3, 45 bases, with the frame set at the first base. CDR1 SGHRS and CDR2 YFSETQ are derived from the germline V gene. V is reduced by 2 bases and J by 1 base, leaving a spacing of 12 bases between them.

This clonotype was seen many times. Its cognate antigen has yet to be identified. Per-base qualities were not stored, and no clone one base away is much larger. This TCR derives from a woman aged 18-29 years with stable Graves' hyperthyroidism. Some clones in this sample may be carry-over from other donors' samples. Donor details come from another sample of the same person, matched by shared clones. Recombination linked TRBV5-1 to TRBJ1-1; a tentative D match to TRBD1 spans 5 bases. The sample comprised peripheral blood. At the DNA level, the sequence is TGCGCCAGCAGCTTTATGGGGGGGACGAACACTGAAGCTTTCTTT. Protein translation: CASSFMGGTNTEAFF.